This T cell receptor beta chain was obtained from a study of T cell changes during pregnancy in multiple sclerosis. Here immunoSEQ multiplex PCR was the method, and the copy in TCRdb shows in-frame clones only, minus some. The sample carries 47,000 or so clones, nearly 95% recorded once. The length of the CDR3 is 14 residues. V shed 5 bases and J 3 bases; nucleotides not matched to a gene: 7. The germline V gene encodes CDR1 MGHDK and CDR2 SYGVNS. This chain uses TRBV25-1 with TRBJ2-7, with 7 bases matching TRBD1. Material: CD4+ T cells from peripheral blood mononuclear cells, obtained in the first trimester of pregnancy. This receptor was obtained from a female donor with multiple sclerosis, enrolled in a pregnancy study. The CDR3: CASSQRQGSYEQYF. DNA for the CDR3: TGTGCCAGCAGTCAGAGACAGGGTAGCTACGAGCAGTACTTC.